This T cell receptor (beta chain) was profiled in a study of cytomegalovirus exposure and HLA in healthy donors. Concerning this clone itself: Its antigen is not known.

PCR primers comprised 60 Vbeta and 13 Jbeta primers. The protocol was immunoSEQ multiplex PCR, while the TCRdb copy is restricted to in-frame clones and leaves out a portion. This sample carries about 130,000 clones, around 77% of them seen once, and the ten largest clones take 1% to 1.5%. Study-wide results and limits: Most sequenced TCRs were rare (though some public TCRs occurred in many donors).

V dropped 0 bases and J dropped 2 bases, with 10 bases sitting between them. The germline V gene encodes CDR1 SGDLS and CDR2 YYNGEE. This CDR3 has 15 amino acids. The sequenced material came from PBMCs. This sequence was found in a man aged 50-60 years in good health and CMV-seronegative. The V gene is TRBV9, the J gene TRBJ2-3, with D possibly TRBD2 on 5 matching bases. The CDR3 coding sequence is TGTGCCAGCAGCGTAGGAGCGGAGTACACAGATACGCAGTATTTT. It yields the protein CASSVGAEYTDTQYF.